This T cell receptor (beta chain) appears in the sequencing data of a study of chemoradiotherapy in HPV16-positive cancers. The V gene's germline CDR1 is SQVTM and CDR2 ANQGSEA. This CDR3 region has 15 residues. V was clipped by 2 bases and J by 5 bases, with 18 bases between them. TCRdb's copy holds only in-frame clones and misses some; the assay was immunoSEQ multiplex PCR. The profile shows 20,000 to 25,000 clones, approximately 90% of them singletons. As regards this clone: Its target is not known.

Study-level points and caveats: HPV-specific T cells were functionally defined from only a couple of HPV16-positive patients. Better recurrence-free survival went with HPV-responsive T-cell expansion in HPV16-positive patients. Candidate HPV-specific clones and E7-related TCR motifs grew in tumor during treatment.

Sequenced material: blood, taken from a patient who underwent chemoradiotherapy. This chain joins TRBV29-1 and TRBJ1-1, with D tentatively TRBD1 (5 bases). The source is a human donor with HPV-associated anogenital cancer. CDR3 DNA sequence: TGCAGCGTTGAAATCTTAAGGCAGGGTGGGACTGAAGCTTTCTTT. It encodes CSVEILRQGGTEAFF.